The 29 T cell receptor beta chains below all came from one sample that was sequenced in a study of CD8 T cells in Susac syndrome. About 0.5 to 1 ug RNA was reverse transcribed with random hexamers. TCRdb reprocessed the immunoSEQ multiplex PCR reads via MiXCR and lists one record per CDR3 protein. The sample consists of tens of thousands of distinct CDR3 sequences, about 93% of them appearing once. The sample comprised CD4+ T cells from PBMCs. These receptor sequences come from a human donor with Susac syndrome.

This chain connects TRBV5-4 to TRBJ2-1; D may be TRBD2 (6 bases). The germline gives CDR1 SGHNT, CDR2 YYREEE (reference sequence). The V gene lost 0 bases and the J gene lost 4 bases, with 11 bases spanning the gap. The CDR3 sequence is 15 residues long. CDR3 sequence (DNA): TGTGCCAGCAGCTTGGATCCTAGCGCTTACAATGAGCAGTTCTTC. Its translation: CASSLDPSAYNEQFF.

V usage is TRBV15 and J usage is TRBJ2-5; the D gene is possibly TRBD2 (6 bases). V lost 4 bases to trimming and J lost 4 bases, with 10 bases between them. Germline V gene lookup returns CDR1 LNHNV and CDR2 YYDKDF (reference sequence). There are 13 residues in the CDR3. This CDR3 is CATSKTRGETQYF. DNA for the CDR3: TGTGCCACCAGCAAGACTAGGGGAGAGACCCAGTACTTC.

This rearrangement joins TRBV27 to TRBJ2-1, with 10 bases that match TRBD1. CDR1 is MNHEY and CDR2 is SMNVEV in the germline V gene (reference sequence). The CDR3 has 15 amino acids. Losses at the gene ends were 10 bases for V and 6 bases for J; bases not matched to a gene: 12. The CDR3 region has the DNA TGTGCCACCTCCCTGCCGGGACAGGGGTTCAATGAGCAGTTCTTC. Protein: CATSLPGQGFNEQFF.

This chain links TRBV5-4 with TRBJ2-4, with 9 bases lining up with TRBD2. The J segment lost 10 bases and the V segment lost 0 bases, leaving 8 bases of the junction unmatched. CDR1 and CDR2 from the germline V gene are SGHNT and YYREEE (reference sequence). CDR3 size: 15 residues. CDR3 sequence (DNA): TGTGCCAGCAGCTTGGACTCCCAGCGGGAGGTTATTCAGTACTTC. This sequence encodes CASSLDSQREVIQYF.

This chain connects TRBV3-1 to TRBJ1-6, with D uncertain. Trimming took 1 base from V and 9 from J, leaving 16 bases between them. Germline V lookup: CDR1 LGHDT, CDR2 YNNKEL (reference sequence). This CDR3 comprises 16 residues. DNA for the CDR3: TGTGCCAGCAGCCAAGTTCGGTCAGTTTTGTCTTCACCCCTCCACTTT. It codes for CASSQVRSVLSSPLHF.

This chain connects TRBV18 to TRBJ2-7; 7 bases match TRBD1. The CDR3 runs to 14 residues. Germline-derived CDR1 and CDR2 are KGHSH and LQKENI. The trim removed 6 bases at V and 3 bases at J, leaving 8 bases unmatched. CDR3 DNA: TGTGCCAGCTCCATCAACACAGGGGTCTACGAGCAGTACTTC. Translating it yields CASSINTGVYEQYF.

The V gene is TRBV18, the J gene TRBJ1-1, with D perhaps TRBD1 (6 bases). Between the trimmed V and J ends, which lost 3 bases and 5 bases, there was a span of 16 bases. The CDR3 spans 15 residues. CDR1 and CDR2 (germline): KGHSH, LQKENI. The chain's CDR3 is CASSPSEGGGTEAFF. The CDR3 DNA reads TGTGCCAGCTCACCTTCCGAGGGGGGAGGAACTGAAGCTTTCTTT.

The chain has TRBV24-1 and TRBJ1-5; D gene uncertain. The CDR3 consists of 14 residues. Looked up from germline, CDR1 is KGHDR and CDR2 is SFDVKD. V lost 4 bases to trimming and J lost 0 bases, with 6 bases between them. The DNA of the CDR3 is TGTGCCACCAGTGAGGGCGATAGCAATCAGCCCCAGCATTTT. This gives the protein CATSEGDSNQPQHF.

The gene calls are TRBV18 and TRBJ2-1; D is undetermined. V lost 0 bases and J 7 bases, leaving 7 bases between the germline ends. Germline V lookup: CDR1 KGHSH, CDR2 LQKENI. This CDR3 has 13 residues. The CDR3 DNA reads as TGTGCCAGCTCACCACCGGAACATAATGAGCAGTTCTTC. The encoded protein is CASSPPEHNEQFF.

CDR3 region: CASSPERESYEQYF. As DNA, the CDR3 is TGTGCCAGCTCACCGGAGCGGGAGAGCTACGAGCAGTACTTC. The rearrangement uses TRBV18 and TRBJ2-7; 8 positions match TRBD2. In germline, CDR1 is KGHSH, CDR2 LQKENI. The CDR3 has 14 amino acids. After removal of 3 bases from V and 3 bases from J, the junction contained 4 bases not matched to a gene.

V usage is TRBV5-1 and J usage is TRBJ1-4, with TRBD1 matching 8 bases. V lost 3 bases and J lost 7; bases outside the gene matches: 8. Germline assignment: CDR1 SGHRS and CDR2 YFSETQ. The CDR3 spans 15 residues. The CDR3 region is CASSSRGLDSEKLFF. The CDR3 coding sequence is TGCGCCAGCAGCTCCAGGGGGCTCGATTCTGAAAAACTGTTTTTT.

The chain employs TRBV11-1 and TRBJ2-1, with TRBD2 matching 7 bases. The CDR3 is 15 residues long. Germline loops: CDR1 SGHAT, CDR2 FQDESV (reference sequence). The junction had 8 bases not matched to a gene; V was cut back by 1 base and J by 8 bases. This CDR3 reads CASSLVTSGGDEQFF. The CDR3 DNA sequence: TGTGCCAGCAGCTTAGTGACATCGGGAGGTGATGAGCAGTTCTTC.

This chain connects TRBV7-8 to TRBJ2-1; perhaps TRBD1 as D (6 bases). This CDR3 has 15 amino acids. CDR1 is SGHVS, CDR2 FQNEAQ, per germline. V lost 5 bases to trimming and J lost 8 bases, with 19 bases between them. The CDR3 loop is CASSTFRDILHEQFF. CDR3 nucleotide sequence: TGTGCCAGCAGCACCTTCCGGGACATTCTCCATGAGCAGTTCTTC.

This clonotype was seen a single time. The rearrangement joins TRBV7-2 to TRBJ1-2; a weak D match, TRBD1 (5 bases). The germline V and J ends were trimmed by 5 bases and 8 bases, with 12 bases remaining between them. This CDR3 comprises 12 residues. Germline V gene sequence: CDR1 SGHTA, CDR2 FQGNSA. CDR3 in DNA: TGTGCCAGCAGCCTAGACAGATGGGGCTACACCTTC. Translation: CASSLDRWGYTF.

In DNA form, the CDR3 reads TGCGCCAGCAGCACGGGACTAGCGGGGGGCGAGCAGTACTTC. Residues: CASSTGLAGGEQYF. The chain is built from TRBV5-1 and TRBJ2-7, with 15 nucleotides matching TRBD2. V trimming: 4 bases; J trimming: 6 bases; junction bases outside the gene matches: 2. Germline V gene sequence: CDR1 SGHRS, CDR2 YFSETQ. The CDR3 extends over 14 amino acids. The full variable domain, its missing parts supplied by reference TRBV5-1 and TRBJ2-7, is KAGVTQTPRYLIKTRGQQVTLSCSPISGHRSVSWYQQTPGQGLQFLFEYFSETQRNKGNFPGRFSGRQFSNSRSEMNVSTLELGDSALYLCASSTGLAGGEQYFGPGTRLTVT.

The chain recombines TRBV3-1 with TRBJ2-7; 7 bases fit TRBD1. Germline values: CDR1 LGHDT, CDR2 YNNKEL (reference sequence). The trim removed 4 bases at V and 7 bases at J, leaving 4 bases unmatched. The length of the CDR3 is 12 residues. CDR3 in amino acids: CASSRTGDEQYF. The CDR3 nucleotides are TGTGCCAGCAGCCGCACAGGGGATGAGCAGTACTTC.

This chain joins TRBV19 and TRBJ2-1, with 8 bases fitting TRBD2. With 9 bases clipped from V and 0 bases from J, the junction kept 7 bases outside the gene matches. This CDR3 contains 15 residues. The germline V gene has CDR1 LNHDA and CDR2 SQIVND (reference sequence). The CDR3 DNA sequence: TGTGCCAGCGCCAACGCGGGGGGCTCCTACAATGAGCAGTTCTTC. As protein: CASANAGGSYNEQFF. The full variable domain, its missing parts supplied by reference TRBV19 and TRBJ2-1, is DGGITQSPKYLFRKEGQNVTLSCEQNLNHDAMYWYRQDPGQGLRLIYYSQIVNDFQKGDIAEGYSVSREKKESFPLTVTSAQKNPTAFYLCASANAGGSYNEQFFGPGTRLTVL.

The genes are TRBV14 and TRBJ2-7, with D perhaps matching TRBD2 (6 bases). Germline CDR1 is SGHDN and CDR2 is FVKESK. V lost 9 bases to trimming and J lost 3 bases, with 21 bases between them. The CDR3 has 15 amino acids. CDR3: CASSQVDRGDYEQYF. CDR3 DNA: TGTGCCAGTAGTCAAGTAGATCGCGGGGACTACGAGCAGTACTTC. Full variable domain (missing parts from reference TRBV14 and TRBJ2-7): EAGVTQFPSHSVIEKGQTVTLRCDPISGHDNLYWYRRVMGKEIKFLLHFVKESKQDESGMPNNRFLAERTGGTYSTLKVQPAELEDSGVYFCASSQVDRGDYEQYFGPGTRLTVT.

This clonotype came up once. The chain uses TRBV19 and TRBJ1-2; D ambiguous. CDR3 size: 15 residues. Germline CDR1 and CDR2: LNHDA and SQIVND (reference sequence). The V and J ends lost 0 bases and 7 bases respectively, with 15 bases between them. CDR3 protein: CASSIDHGRSGGYTF. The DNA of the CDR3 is TGTGCCAGTAGTATAGACCACGGACGAAGTGGTGGCTACACCTTC.

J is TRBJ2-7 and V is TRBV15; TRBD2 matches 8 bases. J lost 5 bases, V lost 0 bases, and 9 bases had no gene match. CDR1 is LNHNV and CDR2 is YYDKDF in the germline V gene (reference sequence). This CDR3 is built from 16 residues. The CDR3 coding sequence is TGTGCCACCAGCAGAGATTCGGTAGCGGGATTAAACGAGCAGTACTTC. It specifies CATSRDSVAGLNEQYF.

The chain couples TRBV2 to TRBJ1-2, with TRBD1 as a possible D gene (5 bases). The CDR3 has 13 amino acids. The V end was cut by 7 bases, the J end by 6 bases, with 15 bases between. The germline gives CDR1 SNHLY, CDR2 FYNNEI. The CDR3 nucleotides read TGTGCCAGCACCGAAAGGGGTCACAATGGCTACACCTTC. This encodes CASTERGHNGYTF.

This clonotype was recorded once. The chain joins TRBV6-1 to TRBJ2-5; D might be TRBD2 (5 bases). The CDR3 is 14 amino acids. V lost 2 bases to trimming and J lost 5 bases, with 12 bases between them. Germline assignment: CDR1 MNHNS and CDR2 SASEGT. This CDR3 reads CASSESVRRETQYF. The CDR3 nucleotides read TGTGCCAGCAGTGAATCCGTAAGGAGGGAGACCCAGTACTTC.

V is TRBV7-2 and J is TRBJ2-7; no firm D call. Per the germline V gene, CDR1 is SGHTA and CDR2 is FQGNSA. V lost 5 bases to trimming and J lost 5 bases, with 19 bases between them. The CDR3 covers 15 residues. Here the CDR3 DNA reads TGTGCCAGCAGCGCTCAACCCTTGACGCCGGACGAGCAGTACTTC. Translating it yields CASSAQPLTPDEQYF.

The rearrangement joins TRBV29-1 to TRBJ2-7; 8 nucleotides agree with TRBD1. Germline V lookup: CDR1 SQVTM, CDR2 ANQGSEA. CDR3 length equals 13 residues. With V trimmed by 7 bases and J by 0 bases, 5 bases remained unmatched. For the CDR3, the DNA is TGCAGCGCCCACAGGGGGGACTCCTACGAGCAGTACTTC. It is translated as CSAHRGDSYEQYF.

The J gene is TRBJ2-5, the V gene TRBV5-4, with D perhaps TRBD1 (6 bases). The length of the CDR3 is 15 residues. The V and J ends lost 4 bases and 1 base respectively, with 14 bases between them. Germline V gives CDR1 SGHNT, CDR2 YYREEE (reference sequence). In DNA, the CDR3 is TGTGCCAGCAGCCCTGGAGGCAGGGGCCAAGAGACCCAGTACTTC. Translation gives CASSPGGRGQETQYF.

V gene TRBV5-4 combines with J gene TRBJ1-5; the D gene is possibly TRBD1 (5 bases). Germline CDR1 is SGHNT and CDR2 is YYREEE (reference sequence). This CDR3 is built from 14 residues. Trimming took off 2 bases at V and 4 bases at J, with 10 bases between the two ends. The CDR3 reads CASSFGGLNQPQHF. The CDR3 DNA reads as TGTGCCAGCAGCTTTGGGGGTCTAAATCAGCCCCAGCATTTT.

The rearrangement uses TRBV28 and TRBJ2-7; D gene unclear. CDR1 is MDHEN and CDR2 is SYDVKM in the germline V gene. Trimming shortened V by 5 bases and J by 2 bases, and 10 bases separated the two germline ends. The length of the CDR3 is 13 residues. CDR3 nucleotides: TGTGCCAGCAGTAACAGACCTACCTACGAGCAGTACTTC. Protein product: CASSNRPTYEQYF.

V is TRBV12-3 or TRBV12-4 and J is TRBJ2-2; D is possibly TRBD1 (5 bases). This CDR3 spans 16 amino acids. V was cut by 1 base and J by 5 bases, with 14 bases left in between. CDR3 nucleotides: TGTGCCAGCAGTTTAGAAGGCAGGGTAACGACCGGGGAGCTGTTTTTT. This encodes CASSLEGRVTTGELFF.

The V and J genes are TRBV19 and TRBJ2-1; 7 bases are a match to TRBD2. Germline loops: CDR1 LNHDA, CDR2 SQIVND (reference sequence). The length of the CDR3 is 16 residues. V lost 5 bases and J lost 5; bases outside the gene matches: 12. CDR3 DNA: TGTGCCAGTAGTCCCGTTCAGGCGGGAGCTAACAATGAGCAGTTCTTC. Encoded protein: CASSPVQAGANNEQFF.